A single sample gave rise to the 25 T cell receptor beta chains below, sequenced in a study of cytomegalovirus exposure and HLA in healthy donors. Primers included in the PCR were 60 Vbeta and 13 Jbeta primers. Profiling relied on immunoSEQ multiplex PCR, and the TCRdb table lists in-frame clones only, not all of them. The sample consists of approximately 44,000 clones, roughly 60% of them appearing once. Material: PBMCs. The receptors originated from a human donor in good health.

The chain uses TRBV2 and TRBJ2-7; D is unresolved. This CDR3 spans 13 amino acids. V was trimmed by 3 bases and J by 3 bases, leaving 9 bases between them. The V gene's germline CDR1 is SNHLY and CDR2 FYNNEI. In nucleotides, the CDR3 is TGTGCCAGCAGTGATTCACCGAGCTACGAGCAGTACTTC. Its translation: CASSDSPSYEQYF.

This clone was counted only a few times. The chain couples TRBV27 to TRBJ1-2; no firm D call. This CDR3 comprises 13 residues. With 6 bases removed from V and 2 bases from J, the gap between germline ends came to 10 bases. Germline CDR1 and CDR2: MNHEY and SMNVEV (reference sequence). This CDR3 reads CASSLQENYGYTF. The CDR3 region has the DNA TGTGCCAGCAGCCTTCAGGAAAACTATGGCTACACCTTC.

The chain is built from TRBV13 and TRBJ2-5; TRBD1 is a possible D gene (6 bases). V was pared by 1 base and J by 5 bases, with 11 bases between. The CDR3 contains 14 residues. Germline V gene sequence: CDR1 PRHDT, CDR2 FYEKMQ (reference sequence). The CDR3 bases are TGTGCCAGCAGCTTAGCCACAGGGATGGAGACCCAGTACTTC. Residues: CASSLATGMETQYF.

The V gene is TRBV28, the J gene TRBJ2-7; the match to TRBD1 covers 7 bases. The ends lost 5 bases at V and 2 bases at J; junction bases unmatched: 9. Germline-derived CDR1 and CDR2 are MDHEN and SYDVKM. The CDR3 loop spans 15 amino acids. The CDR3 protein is CASSSTNQGAYEQYF. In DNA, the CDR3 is TGTGCCAGCAGTAGCACCAACCAGGGGGCCTACGAGCAGTACTTC.

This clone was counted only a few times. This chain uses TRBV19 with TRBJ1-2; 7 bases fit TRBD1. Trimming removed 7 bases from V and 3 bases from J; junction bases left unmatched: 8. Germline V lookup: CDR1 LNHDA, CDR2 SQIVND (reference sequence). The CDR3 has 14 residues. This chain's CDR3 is CASTVQGQYYGYTF. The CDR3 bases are TGTGCCAGTACCGTACAGGGGCAGTACTATGGCTACACCTTC.

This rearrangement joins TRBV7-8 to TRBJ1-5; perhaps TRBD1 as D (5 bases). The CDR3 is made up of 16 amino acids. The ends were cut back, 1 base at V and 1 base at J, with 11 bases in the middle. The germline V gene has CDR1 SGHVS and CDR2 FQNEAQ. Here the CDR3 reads CASSLGYGASNQPQHF. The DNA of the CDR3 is TGTGCCAGCAGCTTAGGTTATGGGGCCAGCAATCAGCCCCAGCATTTT.

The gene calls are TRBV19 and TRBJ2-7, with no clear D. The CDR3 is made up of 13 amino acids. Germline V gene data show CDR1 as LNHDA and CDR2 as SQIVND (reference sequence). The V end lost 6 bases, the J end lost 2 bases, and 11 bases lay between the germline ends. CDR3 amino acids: CASSKHEPYEQYF. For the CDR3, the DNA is TGTGCCAGTAGCAAACACGAACCCTACGAGCAGTACTTC.

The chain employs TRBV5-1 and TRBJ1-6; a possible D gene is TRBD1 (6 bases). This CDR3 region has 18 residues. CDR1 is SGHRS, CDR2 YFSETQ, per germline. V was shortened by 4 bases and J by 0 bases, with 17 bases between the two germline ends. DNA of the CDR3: TGCGCCAGCAGCCCTGGGACATTTTTGAGCTCCTATAATTCACCCCTCCACTTT. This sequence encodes CASSPGTFLSSYNSPLHF.

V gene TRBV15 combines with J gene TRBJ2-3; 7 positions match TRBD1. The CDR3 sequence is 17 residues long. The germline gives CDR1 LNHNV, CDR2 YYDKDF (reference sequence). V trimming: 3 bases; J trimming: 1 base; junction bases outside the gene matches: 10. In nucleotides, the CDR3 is TGTGCCACCAGCAGGACCCTTTCCGGGACAGGCACAGATACGCAGTATTTT. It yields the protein CATSRTLSGTGTDTQYF. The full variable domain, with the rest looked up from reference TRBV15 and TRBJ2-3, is DAMVIQNPRYQVTQFGKPVTLSCSQTLNHNVMYWYQQKSSQAPKLLFHYYDKDFNNEADTPDNFQSRRPNTSFCFLDIRSPGLGDTAMYLCATSRTLSGTGTDTQYFGPGTRLTVL.

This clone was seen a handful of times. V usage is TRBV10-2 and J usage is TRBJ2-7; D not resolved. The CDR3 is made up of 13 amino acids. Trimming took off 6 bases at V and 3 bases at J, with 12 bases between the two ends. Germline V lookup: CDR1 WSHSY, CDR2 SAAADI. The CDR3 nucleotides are TGCGCCAGCAGACCTCCAGGTTACTACGAGCAGTACTTC. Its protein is CASRPPGYYEQYF.

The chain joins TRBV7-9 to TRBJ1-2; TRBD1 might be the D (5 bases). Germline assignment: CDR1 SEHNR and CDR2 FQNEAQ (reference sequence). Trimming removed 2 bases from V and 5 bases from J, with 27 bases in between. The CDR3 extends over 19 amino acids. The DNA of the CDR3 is TGTGCCAGCAGCTTACTGTTTTCGGACAAGCCCTCTTCGGTTTATGGCTACACCTTC. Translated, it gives CASSLLFSDKPSSVYGYTF. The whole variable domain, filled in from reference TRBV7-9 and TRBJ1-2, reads DTGVSQNPRHKITKRGQNVTFRCDPISEHNRLYWYRQTLGQGPEFLTYFQNEAQLEKSRLLSDRFSAERPKGSFSTLEIQRTEQGDSAMYLCASSLLFSDKPSSVYGYTFGSGTRLTVV.

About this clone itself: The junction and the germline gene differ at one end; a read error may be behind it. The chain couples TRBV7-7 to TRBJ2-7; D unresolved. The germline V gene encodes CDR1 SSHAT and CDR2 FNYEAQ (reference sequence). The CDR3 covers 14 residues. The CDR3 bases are TGTGCTAGCAGCCCCGAGGCCCAGTCCGACGAGCAGTACTTC. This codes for CASSPEAQSDEQYF. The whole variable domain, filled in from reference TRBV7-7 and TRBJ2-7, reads GAGVSQSPRYKVTKRGQDVTLRCDPISSHATLYWYQQALGQGPEFLTYFNYEAQPDKSGLPSDRFSAERPEGSISTLTIQRTEQRDSAMYRCASSPEAQSDEQYFGPGTRLTVT.

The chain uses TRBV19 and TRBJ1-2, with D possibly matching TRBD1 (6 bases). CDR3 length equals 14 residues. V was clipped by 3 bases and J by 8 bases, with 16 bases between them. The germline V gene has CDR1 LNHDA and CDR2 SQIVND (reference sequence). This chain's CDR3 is CASSIPNRDGGYTF. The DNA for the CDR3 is TGTGCCAGTAGTATCCCAAACAGGGACGGAGGCTACACCTTC.

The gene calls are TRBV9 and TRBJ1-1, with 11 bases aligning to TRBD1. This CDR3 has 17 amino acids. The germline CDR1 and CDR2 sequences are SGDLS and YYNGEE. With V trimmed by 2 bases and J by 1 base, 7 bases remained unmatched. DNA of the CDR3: TGTGCCAGCAGCGTCGGACAGGGGGCTAAGTCGAACACTGAAGCTTTCTTT. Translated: CASSVGQGAKSNTEAFF. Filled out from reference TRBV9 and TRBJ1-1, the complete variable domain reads DSGVTQTPKHLITATGQRVTLRCSPRSGDLSVYWYQQSLDQGLQFLIQYYNGEERAKGNILERFSAQQFPDLHSELNLSSLELGDSALYFCASSVGQGAKSNTEAFFGQGTRLTVV.

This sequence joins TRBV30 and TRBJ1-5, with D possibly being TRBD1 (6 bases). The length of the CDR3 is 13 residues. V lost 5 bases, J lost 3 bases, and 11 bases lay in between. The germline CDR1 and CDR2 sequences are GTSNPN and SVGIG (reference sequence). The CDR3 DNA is TGTGCCTGGGGCACAGGGTTCAATCAGCCCCAGCATTTT. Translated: CAWGTGFNQPQHF.

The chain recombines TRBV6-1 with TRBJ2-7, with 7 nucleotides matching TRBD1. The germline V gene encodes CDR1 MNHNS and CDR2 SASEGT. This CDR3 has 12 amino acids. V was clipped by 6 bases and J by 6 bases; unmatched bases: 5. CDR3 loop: CASSRTGAEQYF. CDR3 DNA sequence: TGTGCCAGCAGCCGCACAGGGGCCGAGCAGTACTTC.

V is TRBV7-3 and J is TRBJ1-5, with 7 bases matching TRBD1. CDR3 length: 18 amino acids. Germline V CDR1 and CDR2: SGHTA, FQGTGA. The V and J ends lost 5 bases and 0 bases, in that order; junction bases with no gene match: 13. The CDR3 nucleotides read TGTGCCAGCAGCCATAGGGCACAGGGGAGGAATAGCAATCAGCCCCAGCATTTT. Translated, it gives CASSHRAQGRNSNQPQHF.

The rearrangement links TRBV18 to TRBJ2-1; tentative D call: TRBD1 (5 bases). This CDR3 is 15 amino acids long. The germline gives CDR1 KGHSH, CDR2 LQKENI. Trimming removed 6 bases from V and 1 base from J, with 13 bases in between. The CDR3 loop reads CASSQTDSSYNEQFF. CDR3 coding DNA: TGTGCCAGCTCCCAAACAGACAGTTCCTACAATGAGCAGTTCTTC.

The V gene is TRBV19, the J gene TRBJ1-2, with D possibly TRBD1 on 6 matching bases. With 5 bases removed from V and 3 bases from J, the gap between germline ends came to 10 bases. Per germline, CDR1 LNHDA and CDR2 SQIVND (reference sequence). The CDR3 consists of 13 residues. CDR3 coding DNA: TGTGCCAGTAGTCGGACAGCATACTATGGCTACACCTTC. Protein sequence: CASSRTAYYGYTF.

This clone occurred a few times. The CDR3 DNA follows: TGTGCCAGTAGTATGGGACAGGGCACCGGGGAGCTGTTTTTT. This encodes CASSMGQGTGELFF. The chain employs TRBV19 and TRBJ2-2, with TRBD1 identical over 9 bases. The V gene end was trimmed by 3 bases and the J gene end by 4 bases; junction bases not matched to a gene: 0. The length of the CDR3 is 14 residues. CDR1 LNHDA and CDR2 SQIVND come from the germline V gene (reference sequence).

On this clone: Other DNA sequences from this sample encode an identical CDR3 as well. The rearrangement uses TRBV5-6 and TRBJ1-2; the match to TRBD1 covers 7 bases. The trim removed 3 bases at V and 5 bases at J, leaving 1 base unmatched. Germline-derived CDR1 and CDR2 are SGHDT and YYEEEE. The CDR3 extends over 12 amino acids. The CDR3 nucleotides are TGTGCCAGCAGCTCGGGACAGTATGGCTACACCTTC. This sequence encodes CASSSGQYGYTF.

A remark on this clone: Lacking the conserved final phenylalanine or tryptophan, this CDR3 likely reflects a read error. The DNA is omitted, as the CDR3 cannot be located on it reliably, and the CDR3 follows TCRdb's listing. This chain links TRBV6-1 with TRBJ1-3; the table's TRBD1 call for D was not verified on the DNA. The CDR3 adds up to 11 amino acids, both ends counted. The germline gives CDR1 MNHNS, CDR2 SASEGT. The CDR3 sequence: CASSEAGAMIR.

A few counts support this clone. Here the CDR3 DNA reads TGTGCCAGTAGTCCCTATGACATTTTCAATCAGCCCCAGCATTTT. Translated, it gives CASSPYDIFNQPQHF. This sequence joins TRBV19 and TRBJ1-5; D remains unclear. The V end lost 5 bases, the J end lost 3 bases, and 14 bases lay between the germline ends. The germline CDR1 and CDR2 sequences are LNHDA and SQIVND (reference sequence). The CDR3 has 15 residues.

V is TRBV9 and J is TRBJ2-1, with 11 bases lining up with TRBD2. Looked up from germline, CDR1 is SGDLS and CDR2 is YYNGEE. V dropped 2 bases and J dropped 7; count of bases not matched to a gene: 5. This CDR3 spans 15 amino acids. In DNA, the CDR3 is TGTGCCAGCAGCGTTCTAGCGGGGGGTTCTAATGAGCAGTTCTTC. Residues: CASSVLAGGSNEQFF.

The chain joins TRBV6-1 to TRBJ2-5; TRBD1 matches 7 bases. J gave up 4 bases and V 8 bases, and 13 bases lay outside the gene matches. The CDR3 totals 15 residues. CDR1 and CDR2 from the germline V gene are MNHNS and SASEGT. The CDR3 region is CASHKARGQGETQYF. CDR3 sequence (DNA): TGTGCCAGCCACAAGGCTAGGGGGCAGGGAGAGACCCAGTACTTC.